Presented here are 24 T cell receptor beta chains from one specimen sequenced in a study of T-cell memory formation after mild COVID-19. TCRdb ran MiXCR on the 5' RACE reads and lists one entry per CDR3 protein. Of roughly 350,000 distinct CDR3 sequences in the sample, roughly 13% were seen once. The sequenced sample was PBMCs or a T cell subset sorted from them (not recorded which). The receptors come from a young man who had mild COVID-19 (a few samples of this study predate the infection). Cell type and time point are not known.

The CDR3 nucleotides read TGTGCCAGCAGTGAAGTGGGTTACAATGAGCAGTTCTTC. It is translated as CASSEVGYNEQFF. The rearrangement joins TRBV6-6 to TRBJ2-1; D is ambiguous. CDR1 is MNHNY, CDR2 SVGAGI, per germline (reference sequence). V was pared by 5 bases and J by 4 bases, with 9 bases between. The CDR3 has 13 residues.

This clonotype appeared a few times. CDR3: CASSPQAISPLHF. Written as DNA, the CDR3 is TGTGCCAGCAGCCCCCAGGCGATTTCACCCCTCCACTTT. The chain links TRBV7-2 to TRBJ1-6, with D unresolved. The CDR3 is made up of 13 amino acids. CDR1 is SGHTA and CDR2 is FQGNSA in the germline V gene. V was shortened by 5 bases and J by 9 bases, with 11 bases between the two germline ends.

This clonotype was seen a handful of times. V and J are TRBV4-2 and TRBJ2-5, with D perhaps matching TRBD1 or TRBD2 (7 bases each). Germline values: CDR1 LGHNA, CDR2 YNFKEQ. The CDR3 is 19 residues long. Trimming stripped 2 bases from V and 2 bases from J, with 24 bases between. The DNA for the CDR3 is TGTGCCAGCAGCCAACCACCTGAGGGAGGGGGCAACCCTCAAGAGACCCAGTACTTC. It translates to CASSQPPEGGGNPQETQYF.

This chain connects TRBV7-2 to TRBJ1-2; TRBD1 agrees at 8 bases. Germline V lookup: CDR1 SGHTA, CDR2 FQGNSA. J lost 0 bases, V lost 8 bases, and 11 bases had no gene match. This CDR3 is 16 amino acids long. CDR3 sequence: CASHAPGTGANYGYTF. The DNA for the CDR3 is TGTGCCAGCCATGCCCCCGGGACAGGAGCTAACTATGGCTACACCTTC.

The chain employs TRBV12-3 or TRBV12-4 and TRBJ1-6, with TRBD1 matching over 7 bases. The CDR3 runs to 14 residues. Losses at the gene ends were 5 bases for V and 8 bases for J; bases not matched to a gene: 6. In DNA, the CDR3 is TGTGCCAGCAGTATATCAGACAGGGATTCACCCCTCCACTTT. Protein: CASSISDRDSPLHF.

This clonotype was counted between two and nine times. The V gene is TRBV6-2 or TRBV6-3, the J gene TRBJ2-4; tentative D call: TRBD1 (6 bases). The CDR3 runs to 18 residues. With 4 bases removed from V and 2 bases from J, the gap between germline ends came to 21 bases. From germline, CDR1 is MNHEY and CDR2 SVGEGT. The CDR3 sequence: CASSFDQPGAITKNIQYF. DNA for the CDR3: TGTGCCAGCAGTTTTGATCAACCAGGGGCTATAACCAAAAACATTCAGTACTTC.

The J gene is TRBJ2-2, the V gene TRBV5-1, with no clear D. The germline V gene encodes CDR1 SGHRS and CDR2 YFSETQ. Trimming removed 4 bases at V and 6 bases at J, with 13 bases between. The CDR3 has 14 amino acids. CDR3 sequence reads: CASSDAIGSGELFF. The DNA of the CDR3 is TGCGCCAGCAGCGACGCGATAGGGTCCGGGGAGCTGTTTTTT.

This clonotype has more than one count but fewer than ten. The chain recombines TRBV6-2 or TRBV6-3 with TRBJ2-5, with D possibly TRBD1 on 5 matching bases. Looked up from germline, CDR1 is MNHEY and CDR2 is SVGEGT. V dropped 6 bases and J dropped 1 base, with 15 bases sitting between them. The CDR3 is made up of 15 amino acids. CDR3 DNA: TGTGCCAGCAGGAGATTCTCAGGGATCCAAGAGACCCAGTACTTC. Translating gives CASRRFSGIQETQYF.

This clonotype has at least ten counts. The rearrangement uses TRBV5-5 and TRBJ2-7; 11 bases line up with TRBD2. The junction had 7 bases not matched to a gene; V was cut back by 4 bases and J by 7 bases. The CDR3 totals 14 residues. The germline V gene encodes CDR1 SGHKS and CDR2 YYEKEE (reference sequence). The chain's CDR3 is CASSTYSGGEEQYV. Written as DNA, the CDR3 is TGTGCCAGCAGCACATATAGCGGGGGGGAAGAGCAGTACGTC.

This clonotype was seen a handful of times. The CDR3 DNA sequence: TGTGCCAGCAGCCAAGACTCAACACCCCTCCACTTT. Encoded protein: CASSQDSTPLHF. J is TRBJ1-6 and V is TRBV5-4; D is undetermined. Germline V lookup: CDR1 SGHNT, CDR2 YYREEE (reference sequence). This CDR3 has 12 residues. The V end lost 4 bases, the J end lost 11 bases, and 10 bases lay between the germline ends. Together with reference TRBV5-4 and TRBJ1-6, the CDR3 gives the full variable domain: ETGVTQSPTHLIKTRGQQVTLRCSSQSGHNTVSWYQQALGQGPQFIFQYYREEENGRGNFPPRFSGLQFPNYSSELNVNALELDDSALYLCASSQDSTPLHFGNGTRLTVT.

This clonotype has a handful of counts. This chain joins TRBV7-2 and TRBJ2-1; 8 bases are shared with TRBD1. The trim removed 0 bases at V and 14 bases at J, leaving 6 bases unmatched. The CDR3 runs 13 residues. From germline, CDR1 is SGHTA and CDR2 FQGNSA. The CDR3 coding sequence is TGTGCCAGCAGCTTAGCGCCCAGGACAGGGAAGTTCTTC. It specifies CASSLAPRTGKFF.

This sequence joins TRBV18 and TRBJ1-6, with D hard to call. Germline V gene data show CDR1 as KGHSH and CDR2 as LQKENI. The CDR3 has 13 amino acids. Trimming took off 2 bases at V and 8 bases at J, with 7 bases between the two ends. CDR3 nucleotides: TGTGCCAGCTCACCAGGGCAAGATTCACCCCTCCACTTT. Translation gives CASSPGQDSPLHF.

The chain uses TRBV7-6 and TRBJ2-7; no clear D gene. V gave up 5 bases and J gave up 5 bases, with 10 bases separating them. The V gene's germline CDR1 is SGHVS and CDR2 FNYEAQ. The CDR3 has 12 residues. For the CDR3, the DNA is TGTGCCAGCAGCCCAGCCCAGGACGAGCAGTACTTC. Protein: CASSPAQDEQYF.

This rearrangement joins TRBV7-9 to TRBJ2-7, with D tentatively TRBD2 (5 bases). Deletions cut 3 bases from V and 3 bases from J, with 18 bases between. CDR3 length equals 16 residues. Germline V CDR1 and CDR2: SEHNR, FQNEAQ (reference sequence). The CDR3 DNA follows: TGTGCCAGCAGCTTCCTAGGACGGACTTCGGGCTACGAGCAGTACTTC. It translates to CASSFLGRTSGYEQYF.

This clonotype was counted a few times. This chain connects TRBV11-3 to TRBJ2-5, with D unresolved. Trimming took 6 bases from V and 1 from J, leaving 12 bases between them. Germline lookup yields CDR1 SGHNT and CDR2 YENEEA. The CDR3 length is 14 residues. The CDR3 reads CASSWSNSQETQYF. Here the CDR3 DNA reads TGTGCCAGCAGTTGGTCGAACAGCCAAGAGACCCAGTACTTC.

This clonotype occurred a few times. The V call is TRBV4-2, the J call TRBJ2-3; 7 bases are a match to TRBD2. J gave up 4 bases and V 0 bases, and 4 bases lay outside the gene matches. From germline, CDR1 is LGHNA and CDR2 YNFKEQ. This CDR3 is 15 amino acids long. The CDR3 bases are TGTGCCAGCAGCCAAGATGGGGGGAGGGCAGATACGCAGTATTTT. It yields the protein CASSQDGGRADTQYF.

V and J are TRBV9 and TRBJ1-1; 8 nucleotides agree with TRBD1. This CDR3 is 14 amino acids long. Germline trimming cut 2 bases from V and 1 base from J; bases unmatched to any gene: 1. CDR1 is SGDLS and CDR2 is YYNGEE in the germline V gene. CDR3 DNA sequence: TGTGCCAGCAGCGTCGGGACAGGGAACACTGAAGCTTTCTTT. Its protein is CASSVGTGNTEAFF.

This clonotype was detected a few times. CDR3 in DNA: TGTGCCAGCAGCCAAGAGTATGAGGGGGAGGGGTATCGTGAAAAACTGTTTTTT. Translation gives CASSQEYEGEGYREKLFF. The chain recombines TRBV4-2 with TRBJ1-4; weak D call: TRBD1 (6 bases). Germline CDR1 reads LGHNA; CDR2 reads YNFKEQ. This CDR3 is built from 18 residues. Trimming shortened V by 0 bases and J by 7 bases, and 21 bases separated the two germline ends.

This clonotype was seen a few times. The rearrangement uses TRBV5-5 and TRBJ1-5, with D possibly matching TRBD1 (5 bases). V was shortened by 4 bases and J by 3 bases, with 14 bases between the two germline ends. The CDR3 runs 15 residues. Germline V CDR1 and CDR2: SGHKS, YYEKEE (reference sequence). The CDR3 sequence: CASSHRDADNQPQHF. The DNA of the CDR3 is TGTGCCAGCAGCCACCGGGACGCAGACAATCAGCCCCAGCATTTT.

The chain uses TRBV6-5 and TRBJ2-7; tentative D call: TRBD2 (5 bases). The CDR3 runs 14 residues. CDR1 and CDR2 from the germline V gene are MNHEY and SVGAGI. V lost 4 bases and J 2 bases, leaving 12 bases between the germline ends. CDR3: CASSSLRAAYEQYF. DNA of the CDR3: TGTGCCAGCAGTTCTTTGCGGGCGGCCTACGAGCAGTACTTC.

V usage is TRBV20-1 and J usage is TRBJ1-2, with a possible D match to TRBD1 (5 bases). CDR1 DFQATT and CDR2 SNEGSKA come from the germline V gene (reference sequence). The ends were cut back, 0 bases at V and 5 bases at J, with 16 bases in the middle. The CDR3 length is 15 residues. The CDR3 bases are TGCAGTGCTAGAGATCGACAGTCCGCAAATTATGGCTACACCTTC. Amino acid sequence: CSARDRQSANYGYTF.

This chain connects TRBV12-3 or TRBV12-4 to TRBJ2-3, with a possible D match to TRBD2 (6 bases). Trimming removed 3 bases at V and 4 bases at J, with 11 bases between. CDR3 size: 14 residues. The CDR3 DNA sequence: TGTGCCAGCAGTTTCGTTCCGGGGGCAGATACGCAGTATTTT. It yields the protein CASSFVPGADTQYF.

The genes are TRBV28 and TRBJ1-1; D gene ambiguous. This CDR3 spans 12 amino acids. The ends were cut back, 5 bases at V and 7 bases at J, with 11 bases in the middle. The V gene's germline CDR1 is MDHEN and CDR2 SYDVKM. The CDR3 DNA reads as TGTGCCAGCAGTGTTGACACCAGTGAAGCTTTCTTT. The encoded protein is CASSVDTSEAFF.

V and J are TRBV20-1 and TRBJ2-5; possible D gene TRBD2, 6 bases. Germline CDR1 is DFQATT and CDR2 is SNEGSKA (reference sequence). The CDR3 has 15 amino acids. V gave up 5 bases and J gave up 5 bases, with 21 bases separating them. CDR3 coding DNA: TGCAGTGCTTCTCGCCCGGGGGACTTAAGGGAGACCCAGTACTTC. Its translation is CSASRPGDLRETQYF.